This T cell receptor beta chain was sequenced for a study of blood T cell repertoires in COVID-19. Produced via immunoSEQ multiplex PCR; TCRdb's table is partial and in-frame only. The sample contains approximately 280,000 clones, roughly 89% of which appear only once. Germline CDR1 and CDR2: SNHLY and FYNNEI. Trimming shortened V by 4 bases and J by 7 bases, and 29 bases separated the two germline ends. The CDR3 consists of 18 residues. This receptor was obtained from a middle-aged man with acute or convalescent COVID-19. The sequenced sample was peripheral blood. The V gene is TRBV2, the J gene TRBJ2-7; D is perhaps TRBD2 (6 bases). The DNA of the CDR3 is TGTGCCAGCAGTGTACAGGCGGTGGGGCGGGGAGTATCTCGTGAGCAGTACTTC. This translates into CASSVQAVGRGVSREQYF.